These 8 T cell receptor beta chains originate from one sample sequenced in a study of monozygotic twins with inflammatory bowel disease. TCRdb re-called the 5' RACE reads; every CDR3 protein appears as one record, without DNA. This sample contains approximately 400,000 distinct CDR3 sequences. The source material was blood. The receptors were sampled from a human donor with ulcerative colitis or Crohn's disease, or a healthy co-twin of an affected twin (not recorded which).

The chain employs TRBV20-1 and TRBJ1-4; TCRdb proposes TRBD1, but this gene call is untestable without DNA. Germline assignment: CDR1 DFQATT and CDR2 SNEGSKA (reference sequence). This CDR3 spans 12 amino acids. This chain's CDR3 is CSFMRDSEKLFF.

The chain uses TRBV12-3 or TRBV12-4 and TRBJ1-5; the TCRdb D gene call, TRBD1, has no DNA to confirm it. CDR3 length: 16 amino acids. The CDR3 here is CASSLGLRDRRQPQHF.

V and J are TRBV5-1 and TRBJ2-7; the TRBD1 assignment by TCRdb is unverifiable without DNA. Germline-derived CDR1 and CDR2 are SGHRS and YFSETQ. The CDR3 is made up of 13 amino acids. CDR3 amino acids: CASSAGTVYEQYF.

The chain has TRBV2 and TRBJ1-1. This CDR3 comprises 18 residues. The V gene's germline CDR1 is SNHLY and CDR2 FYNNEI. The CDR3 loop reads CASSEKARILAMNTEAFF. Full variable domain (missing parts from reference TRBV2 and TRBJ1-1): EPEVTQTPSHQVTQMGQEVILRCVPISNHLYFYWYRQILGQKVEFLVSFYNNEISEKSEIFDDQFSVERPDGSNFTLKIRSTKLEDSAMYFCASSEKARILAMNTEAFFGQGTRLTVV.

This chain links TRBV5-1 with TRBJ1-4; the TCRdb D gene call, TRBD1, has no DNA to confirm it. The CDR3 spans 13 residues. Looked up from germline, CDR1 is SGHRS and CDR2 is YFSETQ. CDR3 sequence: CASSLYGAEKLFF. The entire variable domain, with the rest obtained from reference TRBV5-1 and TRBJ1-4, is as follows: KAGVTQTPRYLIKTRGQQVTLSCSPISGHRSVSWYQQTPGQGLQFLFEYFSETQRNKGNFPGRFSGRQFSNSRSEMNVSTLELGDSALYLCASSLYGAEKLFFGSGTQLSVL.

The V and J genes are TRBV12-3 or TRBV12-4 and TRBJ1-1; the TRBD1 assignment by TCRdb is unverifiable without DNA. This CDR3 is built from 13 residues. The CDR3 spells CASSLLGATEAFF.

The chain has TRBV11-3 and TRBJ2-5; TCRdb calls TRBD2, which cannot be checked without DNA. CDR1 and CDR2 (germline): SGHNT, YENEEA. This CDR3 spans 15 amino acids. The CDR3 loop is CASSLGGRYQETQYF.

The CDR3 is CASSTRDGNEQYF. The chain has TRBV7-2 and TRBJ2-7; no DNA is available, so the TRBD1 call from TCRdb remains unchecked. The CDR3 spans 13 residues. CDR1 is SGHTA, CDR2 FQGNSA, per germline.